Listed here are 14 T cell receptor beta chains from one sample, sequenced in a study of CD8 T cells in ankylosing spondylitis. One entry per CDR3 protein, called by TCRdb with MiXCR from the 5' RACE reads. This sample has around 160,000 distinct CDR3 sequences; 11% occur once, and the top ten carry under 35%. The sequenced sample consisted of blood, either unsorted or a sorted T cell fraction (not recorded which). Receptor source: a male donor with ankylosing spondylitis or in good health (not recorded which).

This clonotype was counted only a few times. This chain joins TRBV5-1 and TRBJ2-1; 16 bases fit TRBD2. Germline V lookup: CDR1 SGHRS, CDR2 YFSETQ. With 1 base clipped from V and 0 bases from J, the junction kept 13 bases outside the gene matches. This CDR3 contains 22 residues. Here the CDR3 reads CASSLMGLAGGVLDSSYNEQFF. In nucleotides, the CDR3 is TGCGCCAGCAGCTTGATGGGACTAGCGGGGGGGGTTCTCGACAGCTCCTACAATGAGCAGTTCTTC.

This clonotype was observed at least ten times. This chain links TRBV20-1 with TRBJ2-2; the D gene is possibly TRBD2 (6 bases). Germline-derived CDR1 and CDR2 are DFQATT and SNEGSKA (reference sequence). V shed 5 bases and J shed 1 base, with 14 bases lying between them. The CDR3 extends over 15 amino acids. In DNA form, the CDR3 reads TGCAGTGCTGGCCGAGGAGGGCGGAACACCGGGGAGCTGTTTTTT. Encoded protein: CSAGRGGRNTGELFF.

This clonotype appeared many times. The gene calls are TRBV5-1 and TRBJ1-1; TRBD1 agrees at 11 bases. Germline V gives CDR1 SGHRS, CDR2 YFSETQ. V was pared by 0 bases and J by 5 bases, with 6 bases of the junction left unmatched. The CDR3 has 16 amino acids. The CDR3 sequence is CASSLDWDRGGTEAFF. The CDR3 DNA follows: TGCGCCAGCAGCTTGGACTGGGACAGGGGGGGTACTGAAGCTTTCTTT.

V and J are TRBV11-2 and TRBJ1-2, with 9 bases that match TRBD1. Losses at the gene ends were 0 bases for V and 7 bases for J; bases not matched to a gene: 6. Germline V gene data show CDR1 as SGHAT and CDR2 as FQNNGV. This CDR3 spans 15 amino acids. The CDR3 is CASSLDTGGAGGYTF. The CDR3 nucleotides are TGTGCCAGCAGCTTAGATACAGGGGGCGCGGGTGGCTACACCTTC.

This clonotype was recorded a few times. The chain has TRBV5-1 and TRBJ2-1; tentatively, D is TRBD1 (6 bases). V dropped 5 bases and J dropped 3 bases, with 18 bases sitting between them. Germline V gives CDR1 SGHRS, CDR2 YFSETQ. CDR3 length: 16 residues. CDR3 loop: CASRREGKGDYNEQFF. CDR3 nucleotides: TGCGCCAGCAGAAGAGAGGGAAAGGGGGACTACAATGAGCAGTTCTTC.

This clonotype appeared many times. This chain joins TRBV4-1 and TRBJ1-1; 9 nucleotides agree with TRBD1. With 4 bases clipped from V and 5 bases from J, the junction kept 14 bases outside the gene matches. This CDR3 is 17 amino acids long. Germline values: CDR1 MGHRA, CDR2 YSYEKL. The CDR3 DNA reads TGCGCCAGCAGCCCAATCCCGGGACAGGGTATCTTTACTGAAGCTTTCTTT. This gives the protein CASSPIPGQGIFTEAFF.

This clonotype came up many times. The chain combines TRBV28 with TRBJ1-5, with D hard to call. CDR1 is MDHEN and CDR2 is SYDVKM in the germline V gene. The CDR3 sequence is 15 residues long. Trimming removed 2 bases at V and 9 bases at J, with 17 bases between. CDR3 sequence (DNA): TGTGCCAGCAGTTTACGCAGTCAGGCCTCAAGGCCCCAGCATTTT. This codes for CASSLRSQASRPQHF.

This clonotype was picked up a small number of times. This chain joins TRBV5-1 and TRBJ2-2, with D maybe TRBD2 (6 bases). The ends were cut back, 4 bases at V and 1 base at J, with 11 bases in the middle. The CDR3 runs to 15 residues. Germline CDR1 SGHRS, CDR2 YFSETQ. The CDR3 DNA reads TGCGCCAGCAGCCACGGGACTCGGAACACCGGGGAGCTGTTTTTT. This encodes CASSHGTRNTGELFF.

This clonotype was counted at least ten times. V is TRBV20-1 and J is TRBJ1-1; TRBD1 might be the D (6 bases). The germline gives CDR1 DFQATT, CDR2 SNEGSKA (reference sequence). The V end was cut by 6 bases, the J end by 6 bases, with 23 bases between. The CDR3 contains 15 residues. CDR3 loop: CSAHYGGGGISEAFF. The CDR3 DNA is TGCAGTGCGCATTACGGGGGGGGCGGAATCTCTGAAGCTTTCTTT.

Regarding this clonotype: One end of the junction varies from germline; a read error may be responsible. This chain joins TRBV4-1 and TRBJ2-3; TRBD2 might be the D (6 bases). Germline lookup yields CDR1 MGHRA and CDR2 YSYEKL. The CDR3 runs to 17 residues. The CDR3 is CASSQSRDSGRTDTRYF. The CDR3 nucleotides read TGCGCCAGCAGCCAAAGTCGCGATAGCGGACGAACAGATACGCGGTATTTT.

This clonotype was recorded many times. This rearrangement joins TRBV18 to TRBJ1-1; D call uncertain. Trimming shortened V by 6 bases and J by 1 base, and 15 bases separated the two germline ends. Germline lookup yields CDR1 KGHSH and CDR2 LQKENI. This CDR3 has 15 amino acids. As DNA, the CDR3 is TGTGCCAGCTCCACCACCCCCGACGGGAACACTGAAGCTTTCTTT. It specifies CASSTTPDGNTEAFF.

V usage is TRBV4-1 and J usage is TRBJ2-5, with D maybe TRBD2 (5 bases). Deletions cut 3 bases from V and 3 bases from J, with 11 bases between. The CDR3 runs 14 residues. Germline V gives CDR1 MGHRA, CDR2 YSYEKL. CDR3 nucleotides: TGCGCCAGCAGCCAGAACCGGGGAGAAGAGACCCAGTACTTC. This codes for CASSQNRGEETQYF.

This clonotype was detected ten times or more. The chain combines TRBV28 with TRBJ2-4; D might be TRBD1 (5 bases). Trimming took off 5 bases at V and 0 bases at J, with 11 bases between the two ends. The V gene's germline CDR1 is MDHEN and CDR2 SYDVKM. CDR3 length equals 15 residues. The CDR3 is CASSPRQRAKNIQYF. The CDR3 nucleotides read TGTGCCAGCAGTCCACGACAGAGAGCCAAAAACATTCAGTACTTC.

Note on this clonotype: A much larger clonotype is one base distant, so this may be a read error. The J gene is TRBJ2-7, the V gene TRBV11-2; D may be TRBD1 (6 bases). The CDR3 contains 15 residues. V was cut by 4 bases and J by 9 bases, with 22 bases left in between. Germline assignment: CDR1 SGHAT and CDR2 FQNNGV. The CDR3 sequence is CASSSKTGTVNAQYF. The CDR3 DNA reads as TGTGCCAGCAGCTCCAAGACAGGAACCGTCAACGCGCAGTACTTC.